The 27 T cell receptor beta chains presented below share a single source sample, sequenced in a study of blood T cell repertoires in COVID-19 (dated by TCRdb to 2019 to 2021). Receptors were amplified or captured by the immunoSEQ multiplex PCR assay. TCRdb holds this immuneACCESS table with in-frame rearrangements only. Some clones are missing; in checked studies, unresolved V genes explain under half, and the rest has no known cause. Counted in this sample were some 100,000 clones; 88% of them appeared once. The ten top clones hold 4.8% of the sample. What was sequenced was peripheral blood. Receptor source: an elderly woman with active COVID-19.

A few counts support this clone. The rearrangement links TRBV27 to TRBJ2-4, with 11 bases aligning to TRBD2. The CDR3 has 15 amino acids. Trimming cost V 5 bases and J 4 bases; bases outside gene matches: 4. Germline CDR1 is MNHEY and CDR2 is SMNVEV (reference sequence). The CDR3 spells CASSPRTSGKNIQYF. CDR3 DNA sequence: TGTGCCAGCAGTCCTAGGACTAGCGGGAAAAACATTCAGTACTTC.

The chain has TRBV7-3 and TRBJ2-5; maybe TRBD2 (6 bases). Deletions cut 2 bases from V and 5 bases from J, with 18 bases between. Looked up from germline, CDR1 is SGHTA and CDR2 is FQGTGA. The length of the CDR3 is 16 residues. CDR3 DNA: TGTGCCAGCAGCTTACATGGGGCGGGACGAGGCGAGACCCAGTACTTC. Its protein product is CASSLHGAGRGETQYF.

The rearrangement uses TRBV5-1 and TRBJ2-5, with 7 bases identical to TRBD2. J lost 5 bases, V lost 7 bases, and 11 bases had no gene match. The CDR3 covers 14 residues. The V gene's germline CDR1 is SGHRS and CDR2 YFSETQ. The DNA for the CDR3 is TGCGCCAGCTCATCATCCGCGGGAGATGAGACCCAGTACTTC. Protein product: CASSSSAGDETQYF.

V usage is TRBV13 and J usage is TRBJ2-3; TRBD2 might be the D (5 bases). This CDR3 comprises 15 residues. The V end lost 2 bases, the J end lost 3 bases, and 12 bases lay between the germline ends. Per the germline V gene, CDR1 is PRHDT and CDR2 is FYEKMQ (reference sequence). CDR3 loop: CASSLREEGTDTQYF. CDR3 DNA: TGTGCCAGCAGCTTACGGGAAGAAGGGACAGATACGCAGTATTTT. The whole variable domain, filled in from reference TRBV13 and TRBJ2-3, reads AAGVIQSPRHLIKEKRETATLKCYPIPRHDTVYWYQQGPGQDPQFLISFYEKMQSDKGSIPDRFSAQQFSDYHSELNMSSLELGDSALYFCASSLREEGTDTQYFGPGTRLTVL.

This clone was seen a few times. This sequence joins TRBV7-2 and TRBJ2-1; TRBD1 matches at 8 bases. Trimming removed 2 bases from V and 5 bases from J; junction bases left unmatched: 8. Germline V CDR1 and CDR2: SGHTA, FQGNSA. CDR3 size: 16 residues. The CDR3 DNA is TGTGCCAGCAGCTTAAATCCCAGGGGGCTAGACAATGAGCAGTTCTTC. It translates to CASSLNPRGLDNEQFF. The full variable domain, in which reference TRBV7-2 and TRBJ2-1 provide the parts outside the CDR3, is GAGVSQSPSNKVTEKGKDVELRCDPISGHTALYWYRQSLGQGLEFLIYFQGNSAPDKSGLPSDRFSAERTGGSVSTLTIQRTQQEDSAVYLCASSLNPRGLDNEQFFGPGTRLTVL.

This chain joins TRBV7-2 and TRBJ2-7; TRBD2 is a possible D gene (5 bases). The CDR3 is made up of 15 amino acids. Germline CDR1 SGHTA, CDR2 FQGNSA. V gave up 2 bases and J gave up 2 bases, with 13 bases separating them. The CDR3 DNA sequence: TGTGCCAGCAGCTTAACTGGACTTACCCCCTACGAGCAGTACTTC. Protein: CASSLTGLTPYEQYF.

This sequence joins TRBV9 and TRBJ2-1, with 11 bases fitting TRBD2. This CDR3 region has 15 residues. J lost 2 bases, V lost 3 bases, and 1 base had no gene match. Germline V gene sequence: CDR1 SGDLS, CDR2 YYNGEE. The CDR3 nucleotides are TGTGCCAGCAGCGAGGGACTAGCGGCCTACAATGAGCAGTTCTTC. Encoded protein: CASSEGLAAYNEQFF.

J is TRBJ2-3 and V is TRBV28; D unresolved. The CDR3 runs 17 residues. In germline, CDR1 is MDHEN, CDR2 SYDVKM. Trimming took 5 bases from V and 0 from J, leaving 18 bases between them. CDR3 region: CASSREDFIGSTDTQYF. CDR3 coding DNA: TGTGCCAGCAGTAGAGAAGACTTTATAGGAAGCACAGATACGCAGTATTTT.

The V call is TRBV4-2, the J call TRBJ2-1; TRBD2 aligns across 10 bases. The germline gives CDR1 LGHNA, CDR2 YNFKEQ. The CDR3 contains 17 residues. Unmatched junction bases numbered 9, after V lost 0 bases and J lost 7 bases. The CDR3 DNA follows: TGTGCCAGCAGCCAAGAAGACCCAGCGGGAGGGAGAAATGAGCAGTTCTTC. Protein: CASSQEDPAGGRNEQFF.

The table lists this clone with a count of one. As DNA, the CDR3 is TGTGCCAGTACCCGGACAGGGACTGGAAACACCATATATTTT. As protein: CASTRTGTGNTIYF. The chain uses TRBV19 and TRBJ1-3, with TRBD1 matching over 8 bases. Germline assignment: CDR1 LNHDA and CDR2 SQIVND (reference sequence). The junction had 4 bases not matched to a gene; V was cut back by 7 bases and J by 2 bases. This CDR3 spans 14 amino acids.

The V and J genes are TRBV13 and TRBJ2-7; the match to TRBD2 covers 14 bases. V shed 5 bases and J 4 bases; nucleotides not matched to a gene: 7. The germline V gene encodes CDR1 PRHDT and CDR2 FYEKMQ (reference sequence). The CDR3 is made up of 16 amino acids. The CDR3 coding sequence is TGTGCCAGCAGCCCCGCCGGGACTAGCGGGAGTTACGAGCAGTACTTC. Amino acid sequence: CASSPAGTSGSYEQYF.

The chain couples TRBV6-6 to TRBJ1-1, with a weak D call TRBD1 (5 bases). CDR1 is MNHNY, CDR2 SVGAGI, per germline (reference sequence). The CDR3 consists of 13 residues. The germline V and J ends were trimmed by 8 bases and 8 bases, with 18 bases remaining between them. The CDR3 sequence: CASLSPETEEAFF. In DNA, the CDR3 is TGTGCCAGCCTAAGCCCAGAGACAGAGGAAGCTTTCTTT.

The V call is TRBV11-2, the J call TRBJ1-2; D call uncertain. From germline, CDR1 is SGHAT and CDR2 FQNNGV. The CDR3 extends over 14 amino acids. The V gene lost 0 bases and the J gene lost 7 bases, with 12 bases spanning the gap. The CDR3 sequence is CASSLERSRVGYTF. As DNA, the CDR3 is TGTGCCAGCAGCTTAGAGCGCTCCCGGGTTGGCTACACCTTC.

The rearrangement joins TRBV6-6 to TRBJ2-5, with 9 positions matching TRBD1. Germline V CDR1 and CDR2: MNHNY, SVGAGI (reference sequence). Germline trimming cut 5 bases from V and 5 bases from J; bases unmatched to any gene: 6. This CDR3 is built from 14 residues. Written as DNA, the CDR3 is TGTGCCAGCAGTACTAGACAGGGGGGGGAGACCCAGTACTTC. This gives the protein CASSTRQGGETQYF.

V and J are TRBV7-3 and TRBJ2-5, with TRBD2 matching over 10 bases. CDR1 is SGHTA, CDR2 FQGTGA, per germline. The CDR3 consists of 16 residues. V lost 3 bases to trimming and J lost 0 bases; unmatched junction nucleotides: 4. CDR3 loop: CASSLGLAPNQETQYF. In DNA, the CDR3 is TGTGCCAGCAGCTTGGGACTAGCGCCCAACCAAGAGACCCAGTACTTC.

The chain carries TRBV28 and TRBJ2-2; a possible D gene is TRBD2 (6 bases). Trimming shortened V by 6 bases and J by 6 bases, and 17 bases separated the two germline ends. CDR3 length: 15 amino acids. The germline CDR1 and CDR2 sequences are MDHEN and SYDVKM. The CDR3 coding sequence is TGTGCCAGCAGAGGTAGCGGCGAAGGGGCCGGGGAGCTGTTTTTT. It codes for CASRGSGEGAGELFF. The entire variable domain, with the rest obtained from reference TRBV28 and TRBJ2-2, is as follows: DVKVTQSSRYLVKRTGEKVFLECVQDMDHENMFWYRQDPGLGLRLIYFSYDVKMKEKGDIPEGYSVSREKKERFSLILESASTNQTSMYLCASRGSGEGAGELFFGEGSRLTVL.

This sequence joins TRBV7-2 and TRBJ2-5; D unclear. Per the germline V gene, CDR1 is SGHTA and CDR2 is FQGNSA. The CDR3 covers 13 residues. With 7 bases removed from V and 0 bases from J, the gap between germline ends came to 9 bases. CDR3 DNA sequence: TGTGCCAGCACCACTCCTAACCAAGAGACCCAGTACTTC. It encodes CASTTPNQETQYF.

A single count supports this clone. The chain employs TRBV2 and TRBJ2-7; weak D call: TRBD1 (5 bases). This CDR3 has 14 amino acids. V dropped 2 bases and J dropped 5 bases, with 13 bases sitting between them. CDR1 is SNHLY and CDR2 is FYNNEI in the germline V gene. The CDR3 sequence: CASSELAGKNEQYF. The CDR3 region has the DNA TGTGCCAGCAGTGAACTGGCAGGGAAGAACGAGCAGTACTTC.

For the CDR3, the DNA is TGTGCCAGCAGCTGGGACAGGGTGGCGGCCGGGGAGCTGTTTTTT. This encodes CASSWDRVAAGELFF. This chain uses TRBV5-4 with TRBJ2-2; 9 positions match TRBD1. From germline, CDR1 is SGHNT and CDR2 YYREEE (reference sequence). V was pared by 3 bases and J by 6 bases, with 6 bases of the junction left unmatched. This CDR3 has 15 amino acids.

The rearrangement joins TRBV7-6 to TRBJ2-7; 10 bases match TRBD1. The CDR3 extends over 15 amino acids. The V gene's germline CDR1 is SGHVS and CDR2 FNYEAQ. V was pared by 5 bases and J by 3 bases, with 7 bases of the junction left unmatched. The CDR3 DNA sequence: TGTGCCAGCAGCCCAAGACAGGGGGCCGTCTACGAGCAGTACTTC. It codes for CASSPRQGAVYEQYF.

The count of this clone is one. This chain connects TRBV5-4 to TRBJ2-1, with 8 bases matching TRBD2. The CDR3 spans 16 residues. Germline V gene data show CDR1 as SGHNT and CDR2 as YYREEE (reference sequence). Unmatched junction bases numbered 6, after V lost 4 bases and J lost 0 bases. The CDR3 region is CASSAPGTSSYNEQFF. CDR3 sequence (DNA): TGTGCCAGCAGCGCGCCCGGGACTAGCTCCTACAATGAGCAGTTCTTC.

V and J are TRBV6-5 and TRBJ2-5, with D possibly matching TRBD1 (6 bases). Germline V gives CDR1 MNHEY, CDR2 SVGAGI. V dropped 5 bases and J dropped 0 bases, with 10 bases sitting between them. The CDR3 is 14 amino acids. The chain's CDR3 is CASSRTEYQETQYF. In nucleotides, the CDR3 is TGTGCCAGCAGTCGGACAGAGTACCAAGAGACCCAGTACTTC.

The chain carries TRBV10-3 and TRBJ2-1; D possibly corresponds to TRBD1 (6 bases). CDR3 size: 14 residues. The germline V gene encodes CDR1 ENHRY and CDR2 SYGVKD. The V and J ends lost 1 base and 5 bases respectively, with 9 bases between them. As DNA, the CDR3 is TGTGCCATCAGTGAGTTCCGGGACAACAATGAGCAGTTCTTC. This encodes CAISEFRDNNEQFF.

V is TRBV4-2 and J is TRBJ1-3; D remains unclear. V shed 0 bases and J shed 1 base, with 7 bases lying between them. The CDR3 length is 15 residues. CDR1 is LGHNA and CDR2 is YNFKEQ in the germline V gene. CDR3 in DNA: TGTGCCAGCAGCCAAGAGAGGCAGTCTGGAAACACCATATATTTT. Translation: CASSQERQSGNTIYF.

The J gene is TRBJ2-1, the V gene TRBV11-2; 10 bases agree with TRBD2. CDR1 and CDR2 from the germline V gene are SGHAT and FQNNGV. The CDR3 loop spans 15 amino acids. V shed 1 base and J 9 bases; nucleotides not matched to a gene: 6. This CDR3 is CASSLGLAGVGEQFF. The CDR3 DNA is TGTGCCAGCAGCTTAGGGCTAGCGGGAGTAGGTGAGCAGTTCTTC.

The chain recombines TRBV28 with TRBJ2-1, with D possibly being TRBD1 (6 bases). V lost 7 bases to trimming and J lost 0 bases, with 10 bases between them. The germline V gene has CDR1 MDHEN and CDR2 SYDVKM. The CDR3 consists of 14 residues. DNA for the CDR3: TGTGCCAGCAACGACAGGTACTCCTACAATGAGCAGTTCTTC. This sequence encodes CASNDRYSYNEQFF.

J is TRBJ2-1 and V is TRBV9, with D maybe TRBD2 (6 bases). The CDR3 loop spans 15 amino acids. Trimming took off 0 bases at V and 6 bases at J, with 13 bases between the two ends. Germline-derived CDR1 and CDR2 are SGDLS and YYNGEE. CDR3 protein: CASSVGGELRNEQFF. In DNA form, the CDR3 reads TGTGCCAGCAGCGTAGGGGGGGAACTACGCAATGAGCAGTTCTTC.